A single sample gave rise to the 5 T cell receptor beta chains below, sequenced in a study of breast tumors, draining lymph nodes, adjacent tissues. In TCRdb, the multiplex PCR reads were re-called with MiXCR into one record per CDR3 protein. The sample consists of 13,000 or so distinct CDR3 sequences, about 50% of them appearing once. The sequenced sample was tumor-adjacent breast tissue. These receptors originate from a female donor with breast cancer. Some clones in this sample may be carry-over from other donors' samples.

The CDR3 coding sequence is TGCGCCAGCAGCTCCGGCGACACGGGGGCTAAACTGTTTTTT. Protein sequence: CASSSGDTGAKLFF. The V gene is TRBV5-1, the J gene TRBJ1-4; weak D call: TRBD1 (6 bases). The V and J ends lost 3 bases and 11 bases respectively, with 17 bases between them. CDR3 length: 14 residues. Germline V lookup: CDR1 SGHRS, CDR2 YFSETQ.

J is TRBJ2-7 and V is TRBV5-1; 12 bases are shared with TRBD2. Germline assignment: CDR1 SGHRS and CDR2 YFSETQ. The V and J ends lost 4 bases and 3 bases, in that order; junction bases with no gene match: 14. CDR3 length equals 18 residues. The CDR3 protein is CASSPAELAGGIIYEQYF. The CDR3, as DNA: TGCGCCAGCAGCCCGGCGGAACTAGCGGGAGGTATAATCTACGAGCAGTACTTC.

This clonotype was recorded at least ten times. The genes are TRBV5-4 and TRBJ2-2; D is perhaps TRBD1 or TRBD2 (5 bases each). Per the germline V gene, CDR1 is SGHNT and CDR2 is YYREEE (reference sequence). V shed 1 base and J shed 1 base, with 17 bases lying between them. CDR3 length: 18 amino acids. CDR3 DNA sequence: TGTGCCAGCAGCTTGCCGGGACCGGGGTTTTGGAACACCGGGGAGCTGTTTTTT. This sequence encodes CASSLPGPGFWNTGELFF. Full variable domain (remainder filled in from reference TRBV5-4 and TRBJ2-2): ETGVTQSPTHLIKTRGQQVTLRCSSQSGHNTVSWYQQALGQGPQFIFQYYREEENGRGNFPPRFSGLQFPNYSSELNVNALELDDSALYLCASSLPGPGFWNTGELFFGEGSRLTVL.

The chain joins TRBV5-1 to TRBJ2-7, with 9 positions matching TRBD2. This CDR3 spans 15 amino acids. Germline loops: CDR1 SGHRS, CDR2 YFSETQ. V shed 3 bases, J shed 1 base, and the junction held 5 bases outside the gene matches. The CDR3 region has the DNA TGCGCCAGCAGCTCCGCGGGGGGGAGGTCCTACGAGCAGTACTTC. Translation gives CASSSAGGRSYEQYF.

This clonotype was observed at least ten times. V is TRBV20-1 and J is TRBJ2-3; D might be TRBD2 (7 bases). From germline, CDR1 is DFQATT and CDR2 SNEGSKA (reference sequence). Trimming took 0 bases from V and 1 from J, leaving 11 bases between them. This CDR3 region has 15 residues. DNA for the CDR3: TGCAGTGCTAGAGATTCCGGGGGGCGCACAGATACGCAGTATTTT. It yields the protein CSARDSGGRTDTQYF.